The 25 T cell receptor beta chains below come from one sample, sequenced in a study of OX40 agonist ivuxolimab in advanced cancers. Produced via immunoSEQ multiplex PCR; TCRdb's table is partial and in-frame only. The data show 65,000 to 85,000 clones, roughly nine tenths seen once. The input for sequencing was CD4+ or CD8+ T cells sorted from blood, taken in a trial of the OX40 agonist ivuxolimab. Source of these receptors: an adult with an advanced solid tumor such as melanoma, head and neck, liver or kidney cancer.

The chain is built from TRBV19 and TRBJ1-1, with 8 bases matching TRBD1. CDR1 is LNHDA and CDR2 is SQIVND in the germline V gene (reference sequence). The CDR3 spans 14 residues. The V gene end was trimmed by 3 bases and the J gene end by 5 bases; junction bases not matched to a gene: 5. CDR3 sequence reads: CASSIGQGATEAFF. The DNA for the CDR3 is TGTGCCAGTAGTATCGGGCAGGGGGCAACTGAAGCTTTCTTT. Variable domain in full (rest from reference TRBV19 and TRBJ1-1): DGGITQSPKYLFRKEGQNVTLSCEQNLNHDAMYWYRQDPGQGLRLIYYSQIVNDFQKGDIAEGYSVSREKKESFPLTVTSAQKNPTAFYLCASSIGQGATEAFFGQGTRLTVV.

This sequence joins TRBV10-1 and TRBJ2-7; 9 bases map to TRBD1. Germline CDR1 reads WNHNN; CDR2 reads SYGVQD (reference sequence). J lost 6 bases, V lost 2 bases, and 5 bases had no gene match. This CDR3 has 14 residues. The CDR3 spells CASSEGGQGPEQYF. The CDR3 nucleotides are TGCGCCAGCAGTGAGGGGGGACAGGGTCCCGAGCAGTACTTC.

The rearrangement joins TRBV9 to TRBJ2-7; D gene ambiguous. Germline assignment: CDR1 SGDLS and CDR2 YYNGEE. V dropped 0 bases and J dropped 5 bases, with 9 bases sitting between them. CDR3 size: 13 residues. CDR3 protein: CASSVATTDEQYF. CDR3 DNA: TGTGCCAGCAGCGTAGCAACAACGGACGAGCAGTACTTC.

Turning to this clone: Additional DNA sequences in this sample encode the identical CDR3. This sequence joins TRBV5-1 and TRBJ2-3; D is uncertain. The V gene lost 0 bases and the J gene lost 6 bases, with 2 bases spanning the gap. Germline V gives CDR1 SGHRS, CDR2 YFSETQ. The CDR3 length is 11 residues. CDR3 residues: CASSLGDTQYF. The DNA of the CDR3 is TGCGCCAGCAGCTTGGGGGATACGCAGTATTTT.

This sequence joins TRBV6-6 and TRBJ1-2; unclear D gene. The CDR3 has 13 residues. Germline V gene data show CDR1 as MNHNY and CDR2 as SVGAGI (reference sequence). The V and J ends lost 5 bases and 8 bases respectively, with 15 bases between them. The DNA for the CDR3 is TGTGCCAGCAGTGCCACGCCGACGGGAGGCTACACCTTC. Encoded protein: CASSATPTGGYTF.

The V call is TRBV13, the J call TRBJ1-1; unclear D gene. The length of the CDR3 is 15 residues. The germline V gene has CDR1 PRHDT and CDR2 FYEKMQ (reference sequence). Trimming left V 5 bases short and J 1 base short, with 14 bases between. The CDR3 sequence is CASSQEDGQNTEAFF. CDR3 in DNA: TGTGCCAGCAGCCAAGAGGACGGCCAGAACACTGAAGCTTTCTTT.

The CDR3 region has the DNA TGCGCCAGCAGCCTGTCGGGTAAGGAGAGCTATGGCTACACCTTC. It codes for CASSLSGKESYGYTF. This chain uses TRBV4-1 with TRBJ1-2; D ambiguous. V lost 4 bases and J lost 4, with 16 bases in between. The CDR3 covers 15 residues. Germline assignment: CDR1 MGHRA and CDR2 YSYEKL.

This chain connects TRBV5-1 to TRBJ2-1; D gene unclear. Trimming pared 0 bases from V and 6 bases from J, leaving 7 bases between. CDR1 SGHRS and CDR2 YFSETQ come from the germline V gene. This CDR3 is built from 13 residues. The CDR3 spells CASSLGSSNEQFF. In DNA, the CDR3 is TGCGCCAGCAGCTTGGGGAGTAGCAATGAGCAGTTCTTC.

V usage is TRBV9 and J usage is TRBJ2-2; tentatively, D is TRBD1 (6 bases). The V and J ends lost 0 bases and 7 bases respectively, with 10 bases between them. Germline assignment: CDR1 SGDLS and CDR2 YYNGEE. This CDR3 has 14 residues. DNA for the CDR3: TGTGCCAGCAGCGTAGGGACAGTGGGCGGGGAGCTGTTTTTT. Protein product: CASSVGTVGGELFF.

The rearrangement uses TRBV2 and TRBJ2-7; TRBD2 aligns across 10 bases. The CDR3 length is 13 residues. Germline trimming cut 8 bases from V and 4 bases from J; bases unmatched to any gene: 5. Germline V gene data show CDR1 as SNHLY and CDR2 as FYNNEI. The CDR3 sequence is CASGLAGDYEQYF. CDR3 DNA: TGTGCCAGCGGGCTAGCGGGAGATTACGAGCAGTACTTC.

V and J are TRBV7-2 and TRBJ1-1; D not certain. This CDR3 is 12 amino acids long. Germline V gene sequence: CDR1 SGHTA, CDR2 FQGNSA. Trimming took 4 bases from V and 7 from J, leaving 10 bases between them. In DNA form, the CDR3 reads TGTGCCAGCAGCTCAGACGGATATGAAGCTTTCTTT. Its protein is CASSSDGYEAFF.

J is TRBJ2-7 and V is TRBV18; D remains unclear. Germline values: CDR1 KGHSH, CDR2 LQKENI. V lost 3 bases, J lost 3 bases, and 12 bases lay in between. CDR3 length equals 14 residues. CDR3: CASSPTDVYYEQYF. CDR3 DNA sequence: TGTGCCAGCTCACCCACCGACGTTTACTACGAGCAGTACTTC.

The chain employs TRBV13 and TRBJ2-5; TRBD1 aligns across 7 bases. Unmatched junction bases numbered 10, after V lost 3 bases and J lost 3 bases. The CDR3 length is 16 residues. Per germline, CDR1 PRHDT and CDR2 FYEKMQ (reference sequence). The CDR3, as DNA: TGTGCCAGCAGCTTGTTCATGAGGGGGCGGGAAGAGACCCAGTACTTC. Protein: CASSLFMRGREETQYF.

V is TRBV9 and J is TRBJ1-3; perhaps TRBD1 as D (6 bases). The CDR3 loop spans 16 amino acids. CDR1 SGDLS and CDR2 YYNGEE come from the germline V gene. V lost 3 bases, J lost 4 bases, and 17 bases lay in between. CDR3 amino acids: CASSASTGLAGNTIYF. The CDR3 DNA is TGTGCCAGCAGCGCCTCAACAGGGTTAGCAGGAAACACCATATATTTT.

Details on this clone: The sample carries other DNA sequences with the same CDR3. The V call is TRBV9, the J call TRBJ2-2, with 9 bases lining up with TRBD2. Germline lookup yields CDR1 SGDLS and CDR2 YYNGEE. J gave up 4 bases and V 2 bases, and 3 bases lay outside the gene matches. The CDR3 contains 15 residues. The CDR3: CASSVSGGPTGELFF. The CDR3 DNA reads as TGTGCCAGCAGCGTTAGCGGGGGCCCCACCGGGGAGCTGTTTTTT. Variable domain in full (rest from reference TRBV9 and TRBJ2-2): DSGVTQTPKHLITATGQRVTLRCSPRSGDLSVYWYQQSLDQGLQFLIQYYNGEERAKGNILERFSAQQFPDLHSELNLSSLELGDSALYFCASSVSGGPTGELFFGEGSRLTVL.

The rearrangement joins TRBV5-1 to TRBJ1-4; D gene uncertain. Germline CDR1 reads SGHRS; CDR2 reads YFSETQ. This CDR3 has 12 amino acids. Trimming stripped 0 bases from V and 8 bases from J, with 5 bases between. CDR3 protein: CASSLAGEKLFF. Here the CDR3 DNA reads TGCGCCAGCAGCTTGGCCGGGGAAAAACTGTTTTTT.

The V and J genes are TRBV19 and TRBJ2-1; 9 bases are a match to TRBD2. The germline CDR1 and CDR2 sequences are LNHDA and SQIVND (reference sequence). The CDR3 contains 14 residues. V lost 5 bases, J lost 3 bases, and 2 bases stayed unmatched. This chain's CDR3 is CASSRGGGYNEQFF. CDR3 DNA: TGTGCCAGTAGTCGCGGGGGGGGCTACAATGAGCAGTTCTTC.

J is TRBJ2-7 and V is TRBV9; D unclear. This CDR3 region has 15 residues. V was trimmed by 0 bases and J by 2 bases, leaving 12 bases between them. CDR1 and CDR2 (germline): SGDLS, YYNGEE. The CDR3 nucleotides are TGTGCCAGCAGCGTAGCTGAGGCCAGAACCTACGAGCAGTACTTC. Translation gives CASSVAEARTYEQYF.

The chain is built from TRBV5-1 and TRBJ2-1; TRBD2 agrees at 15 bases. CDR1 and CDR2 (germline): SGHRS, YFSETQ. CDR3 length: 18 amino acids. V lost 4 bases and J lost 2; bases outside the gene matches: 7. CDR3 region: CASSRTSGGAYTYNEQFF. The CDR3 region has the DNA TGCGCCAGCAGCAGGACTAGCGGGGGGGCCTATACCTACAATGAGCAGTTCTTC.

CDR3 DNA sequence: TGTGCCAGCAGCTTAGCGGGGCCCTACAATGAGCAGTTCTTC. Translation gives CASSLAGPYNEQFF. The genes are TRBV5-4 and TRBJ2-1; 7 bases fit TRBD2. V shed 2 bases and J 2 bases; nucleotides not matched to a gene: 1. Germline V gene lookup returns CDR1 SGHNT and CDR2 YYREEE (reference sequence). This CDR3 contains 14 residues.

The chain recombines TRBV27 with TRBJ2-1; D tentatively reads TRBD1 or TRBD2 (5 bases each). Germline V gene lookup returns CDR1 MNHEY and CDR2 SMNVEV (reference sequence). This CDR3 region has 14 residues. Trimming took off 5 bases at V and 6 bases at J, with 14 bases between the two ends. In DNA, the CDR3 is TGTGCCAGCAGTCTAACGGGACGGAGCAATGAGCAGTTCTTC. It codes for CASSLTGRSNEQFF.

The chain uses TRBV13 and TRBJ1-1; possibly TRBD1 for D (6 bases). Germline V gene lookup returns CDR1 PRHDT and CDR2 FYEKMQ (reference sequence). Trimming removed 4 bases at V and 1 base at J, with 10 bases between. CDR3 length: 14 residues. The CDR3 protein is CASSYAGANTEAFF. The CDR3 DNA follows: TGTGCCAGCAGCTACGCAGGGGCGAACACTGAAGCTTTCTTT.

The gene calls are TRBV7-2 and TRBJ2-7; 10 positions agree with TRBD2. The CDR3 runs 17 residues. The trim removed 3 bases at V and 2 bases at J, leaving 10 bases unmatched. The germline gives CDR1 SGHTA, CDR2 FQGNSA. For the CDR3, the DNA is TGTGCCAGCAGCTTCGTCTTAGCGGGGGGCCCTACCTACGAGCAGTACTTC. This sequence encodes CASSFVLAGGPTYEQYF.

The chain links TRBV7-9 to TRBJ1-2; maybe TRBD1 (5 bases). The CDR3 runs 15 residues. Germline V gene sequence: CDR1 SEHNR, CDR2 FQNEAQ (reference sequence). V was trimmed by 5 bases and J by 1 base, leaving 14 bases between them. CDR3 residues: CASSASSGGNYGYTF. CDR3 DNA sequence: TGTGCCAGCAGCGCATCCTCGGGGGGTAACTATGGCTACACCTTC.

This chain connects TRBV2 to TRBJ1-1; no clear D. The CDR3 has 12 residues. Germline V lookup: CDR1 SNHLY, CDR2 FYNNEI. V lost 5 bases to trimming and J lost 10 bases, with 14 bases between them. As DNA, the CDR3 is TGTGCCAGCAGTCTCGAATATTTAGGAGCTTTCTTT. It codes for CASSLEYLGAFF.